This T cell receptor (beta chain) is drawn from a study of CD8 T cells in Susac syndrome. General observations from the study: The study recognized that the number of individuals in its TCR sequencing and HLA analysis was relatively small.

The V segment lost 5 bases and the J segment 3 bases; nucleotides outside the gene matches: 7. Per the germline V gene, CDR1 is MNHNY and CDR2 is SVGAGI (reference sequence). The CDR3 totals 16 residues. When the RNA was reverse transcribed, random hexamers were used with an input of about 0.45 to 1 ug. Multiplex immunoSEQ PCR targeted 54 Vbeta and 13 Jbeta TCR beta segments. One entry per CDR3 protein, called by TCRdb with MiXCR from the immunoSEQ multiplex PCR reads. The sample contains 150,000 to 200,000 distinct CDR3 sequences, roughly 96% of which appear only once. In the case of this clonotype: What it binds is not known.

The multiple sclerosis controls were treatment-naive patients, and their relapsing-remitting disease was stable or active. TEMRA cells were FACS-enriched, with CD8+ and CD4+ T cells isolated negatively. This receptor was identified in a human donor with multiple sclerosis. The genes are TRBV6-6 and TRBJ1-5; TRBD1 matches 10 bases. Sequenced sample: CD8+ T cells from PBMCs. The CDR3 sequence: CASSLRDRGINQPQHF. The CDR3 region has the DNA TGTGCCAGCAGTCTCCGGGACAGGGGTATCAATCAGCCCCAGCATTTT.